This T cell receptor (beta chain) was identified in a study of T cell responses to AZD1222 COVID-19 vaccine. Notes on the study in general: Across the whole spike, CD4 TCRs peaked at regions 160-218 and 743-854. Only a handful of AZD1222 recipients, roughly six in all, had baseline seropositivity. Of spike-specific TCRs, nearly half reportedly target regions left unmutated in variants.

This CDR3 has 17 amino acids. Germline V gives CDR1 KGHSH, CDR2 LQKENI. Trimming at V came to 3 bases and at J to 5 bases, leaving 6 bases not matched to a gene. TCRdb's copy holds only in-frame clones and misses some; the assay was immunoSEQ multiplex PCR. In the table there are under 95,000 clones, 80% to 90% of which are singletons. With respect to this clone: Its antigen is unknown.

This sequence originates from an adult who received the AZD1222 COVID-19 vaccine. The sequenced sample was peripheral blood, obtained 28 days after the second AZD1222 dose. The chain recombines TRBV18 with TRBJ2-1, with 14 positions matching TRBD2. CDR3 sequence (DNA): TGTGCCAGCTCACCCCCGGGACTAGCGGGGGAAGACAATGAGCAGTTCTTC. Protein: CASSPPGLAGEDNEQFF.